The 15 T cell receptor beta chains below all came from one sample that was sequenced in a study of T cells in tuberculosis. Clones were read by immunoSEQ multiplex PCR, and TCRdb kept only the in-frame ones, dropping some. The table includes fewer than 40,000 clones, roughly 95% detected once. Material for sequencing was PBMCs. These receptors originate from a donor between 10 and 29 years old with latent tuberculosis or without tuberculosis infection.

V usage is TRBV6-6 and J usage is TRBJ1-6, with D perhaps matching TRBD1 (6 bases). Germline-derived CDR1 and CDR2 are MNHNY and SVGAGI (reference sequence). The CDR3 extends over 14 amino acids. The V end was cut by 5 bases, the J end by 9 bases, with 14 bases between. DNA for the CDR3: TGTGCCAGCAGTAAGGACAGTCCGGGTTCACCCCTCCACTTT. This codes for CASSKDSPGSPLHF.

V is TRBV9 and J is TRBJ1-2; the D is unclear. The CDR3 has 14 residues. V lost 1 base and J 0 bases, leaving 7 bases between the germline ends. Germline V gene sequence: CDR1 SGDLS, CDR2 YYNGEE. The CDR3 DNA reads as TGTGCCAGCAGCGTATCTTTTGCTAACTATGGCTACACCTTC. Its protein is CASSVSFANYGYTF.

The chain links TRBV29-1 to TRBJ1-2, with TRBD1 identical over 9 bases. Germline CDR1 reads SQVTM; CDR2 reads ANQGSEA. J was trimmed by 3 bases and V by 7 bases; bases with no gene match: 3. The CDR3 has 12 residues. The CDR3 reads CSARQGDYGYTF. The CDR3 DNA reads TGCAGCGCCCGACAGGGGGACTATGGCTACACCTTC.

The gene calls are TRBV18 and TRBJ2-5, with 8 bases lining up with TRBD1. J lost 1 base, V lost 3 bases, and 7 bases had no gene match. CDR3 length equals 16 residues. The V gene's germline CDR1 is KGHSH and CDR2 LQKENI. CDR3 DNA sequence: TGTGCCAGCTCACCCCGGAGGACAGGGTCCCAAGAGACCCAGTACTTC. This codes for CASSPRRTGSQETQYF.

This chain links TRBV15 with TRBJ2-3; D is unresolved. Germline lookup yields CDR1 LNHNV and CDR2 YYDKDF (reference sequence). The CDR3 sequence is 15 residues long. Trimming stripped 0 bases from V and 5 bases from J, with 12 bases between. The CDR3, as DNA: TGTGCCACCAGCAGAGATTCCCAATACTTAGATACGCAGTATTTT. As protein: CATSRDSQYLDTQYF.

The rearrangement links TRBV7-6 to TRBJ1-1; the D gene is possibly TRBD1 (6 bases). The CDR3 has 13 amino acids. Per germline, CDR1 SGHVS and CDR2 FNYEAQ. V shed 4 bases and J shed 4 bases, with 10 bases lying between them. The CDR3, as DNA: TGTGCCAGCAGCTCCCAGGGGAGCACTGAAGCTTTCTTT. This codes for CASSSQGSTEAFF.

CDR3: CASSPASGGSSSYNEQFF. CDR3 bases: TGTGCCAGCTCACCAGCTAGCGGGGGTTCTAGCTCCTACAATGAGCAGTTCTTC. V gene TRBV18 combines with J gene TRBJ2-1; 10 bases line up with TRBD2. This CDR3 region has 18 residues. J lost 0 bases, V lost 2 bases, and 7 bases had no gene match. CDR1 and CDR2 from the germline V gene are KGHSH and LQKENI.

The CDR3 loop reads CASRRTGTANYGYTF. CDR3 DNA: TGTGCCAGCAGGCGGACGGGAACAGCTAACTATGGCTACACCTTC. The chain has TRBV6-5 and TRBJ1-2; no clear D gene. Germline CDR1 reads MNHEY; CDR2 reads SVGAGI. Deletions cut 6 bases from V and 0 bases from J, with 14 bases between. This CDR3 contains 15 residues.

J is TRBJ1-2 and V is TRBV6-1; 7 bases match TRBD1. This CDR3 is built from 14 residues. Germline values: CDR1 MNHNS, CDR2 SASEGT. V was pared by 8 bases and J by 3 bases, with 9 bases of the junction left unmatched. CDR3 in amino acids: CASEDRRLYYGYTF. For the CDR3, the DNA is TGTGCCAGCGAGGACAGGAGGCTGTACTATGGCTACACCTTC.

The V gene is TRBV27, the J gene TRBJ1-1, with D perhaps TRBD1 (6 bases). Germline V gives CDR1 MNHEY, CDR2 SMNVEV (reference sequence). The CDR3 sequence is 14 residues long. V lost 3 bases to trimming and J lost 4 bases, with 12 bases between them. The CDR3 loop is CASSFGGQSTEAFF. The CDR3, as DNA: TGTGCCAGCAGTTTCGGGGGGCAGAGCACTGAAGCTTTCTTT.

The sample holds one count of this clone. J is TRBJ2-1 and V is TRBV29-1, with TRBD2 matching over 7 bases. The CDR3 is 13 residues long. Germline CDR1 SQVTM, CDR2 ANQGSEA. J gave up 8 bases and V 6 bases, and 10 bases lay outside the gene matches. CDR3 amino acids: CSVGRGSLDEQFF. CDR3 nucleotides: TGCAGCGTAGGGAGGGGTAGCCTCGATGAGCAGTTCTTC.

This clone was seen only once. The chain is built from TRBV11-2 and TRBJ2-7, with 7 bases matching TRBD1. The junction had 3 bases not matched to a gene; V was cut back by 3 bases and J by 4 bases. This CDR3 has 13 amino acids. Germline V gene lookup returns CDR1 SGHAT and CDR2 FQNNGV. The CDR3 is CASSFGRGYEQYF. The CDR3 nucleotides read TGTGCCAGCAGCTTTGGCAGGGGGTACGAGCAGTACTTC.

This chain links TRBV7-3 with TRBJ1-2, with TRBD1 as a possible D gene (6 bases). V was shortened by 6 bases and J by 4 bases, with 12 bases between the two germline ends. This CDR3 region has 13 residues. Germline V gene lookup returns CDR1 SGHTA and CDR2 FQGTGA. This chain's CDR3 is CASSQIGGYGYTF. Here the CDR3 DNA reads TGTGCCAGCAGTCAAATAGGGGGCTATGGCTACACCTTC.

The CDR3 bases are TGTGCCAGTAGCAAGGACAGGGGAAATGAAAAACTGTTTTTT. This encodes CASSKDRGNEKLFF. The rearrangement joins TRBV19 to TRBJ1-4, with 9 bases that match TRBD1. This CDR3 region has 14 residues. Germline V gives CDR1 LNHDA, CDR2 SQIVND (reference sequence). Trimming at V came to 6 bases and at J to 5 bases, leaving 4 bases not matched to a gene.

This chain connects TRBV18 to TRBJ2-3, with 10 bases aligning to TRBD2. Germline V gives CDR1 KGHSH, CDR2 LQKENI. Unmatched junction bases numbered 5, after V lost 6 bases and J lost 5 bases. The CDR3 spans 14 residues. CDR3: CASSGTSGIDTQYF. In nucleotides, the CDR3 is TGTGCCAGCTCCGGAACTAGCGGGATAGATACGCAGTATTTT.